This TCR beta chain was documented in a study of blood T cell repertoires in COVID-19. Study-wide background: Sample material is recorded as cDNA or gDNA derived from T cells, B-cell-depleted T cells, or PBMCs.

Across about two dozen US areas, participants ranged in age from about 18 to 90 years. V was trimmed by 1 base and J by 9 bases, leaving 22 bases between them. The length of the CDR3 is 18 residues. Germline assignment: CDR1 SGHDN and CDR2 FVKESK. Original data processing: Estimates of nucleated cell counts were drawn from the amplification of reference gene primers. Profiling relied on immunoSEQ multiplex PCR, and the TCRdb table lists in-frame clones only, not all of them. V, J and clone size are taken as reported in that table, and D and trimming were inferred from the DNA itself. Altogether about 140,000 clones are present, approximately 88% being singletons, with the ten largest covering roughly 5.6%.

Sequencing was performed on PBMCs or T cells enriched from blood (not recorded which). The genes are TRBV14 and TRBJ1-6; the D gene is possibly TRBD1 (5 bases). The sequence derives from a man between 65 and 79 years old who had been exposed to COVID-19. The CDR3 spells CASSQGREFGGRGSPLHF. The CDR3 DNA reads TGTGCCAGCAGCCAAGGTAGAGAGTTCGGGGGTCGAGGTTCACCCCTCCACTTT. Full variable domain (outside the CDR3, taken from reference TRBV14 and TRBJ1-6): EAGVTQFPSHSVIEKGQTVTLRCDPISGHDNLYWYRRVMGKEIKFLLHFVKESKQDESGMPNNRFLAERTGGTYSTLKVQPAELEDSGVYFCASSQGREFGGRGSPLHFGNGTRLTVT.